This paragraph reports one TCR beta chain. Its specificity is not known. This entry belongs to a study of CD8+ T cells in alopecia areata. Turning to the study itself: Treatment comprised oral tofacitinib, 5 to 10 mg twice daily, in treated patients.

The sample's treatment: oral pan-JAK inhibitor, 5-10 mg twice daily. Whole-study results and caveats: Relative to mice, TCR sharing across patients was less clear, a difference possibly HLA-related. While tofacitinib was given, many expanded lesional clones persisted in scalp and blood. Clonality in the scalp and expanded CD8+ clones ranked among the top 100 were significantly decreased by tofacitinib.

After isolation, RNA underwent reverse transcription to generate cDNA as the sequencing template. Sequencing used immunoSEQ multiplex PCR; TCRdb keeps in-frame clones, though not all of them. The profile shows roughly 190,000 clones, around 56% of them singletons. CDR1 and CDR2 from the germline V gene are SGHNT and YYREEE (reference sequence). V dropped 4 bases and J dropped 5; count of bases not matched to a gene: 12. This CDR3 has 17 residues. The source material was CD4+ T cells sorted from blood, sampled at week 4, from a patient treated with tofacitinib. The rearrangement joins TRBV5-4 to TRBJ2-1; 10 nucleotides agree with TRBD1. The TCR sequence derives from a human donor with alopecia areata. Written as DNA, the CDR3 is TGTGCCAGCAGCCCCTCGACAGGGGGCGCGCTCAACAATGAGCAGTTCTTC. It encodes CASSPSTGGALNNEQFF.